This T cell receptor beta chain was captured in a study of post-analysis software for immune sequencing data. Study-level results: Significantly decreased normalized Chao1 diversity was recorded for multiple sclerosis patients relative to controls. Controls showed lower frequencies than patients for five TRBV segments, and TRBV5-6, TRBV5-1 and TRBV20-1 were among these.

Looked up from germline, CDR1 is MNHEY and CDR2 is SVGEGT. The CDR3 runs to 15 residues. The J segment lost 4 bases and the V segment lost 0 bases, leaving 5 bases of the junction unmatched. The TCR beta cDNA libraries carried unique molecular identifiers. Using its own MiXCR run on the PCR reads, TCRdb lists one record per CDR3 protein. The sample has 450,000 to 700,000 distinct CDR3 sequences; 44% are singletons. This clonotype was seen only a few times. Its antigen is as yet unknown. V is TRBV6-2 or TRBV6-3 and J is TRBJ1-2; 7 positions match TRBD1. The material sequenced was blood. The clonotype originates from a girl aged 10 to 17 with multiple sclerosis. CDR3 loop: CASSYSGQSTYGYTF. CDR3 bases: TGTGCCAGCAGTTACTCGGGACAGTCTACCTATGGCTACACCTTC.